These 26 T cell receptor beta chains were sequenced from one sample in a study of cytomegalovirus exposure and HLA in healthy donors. The PCR had 60 Vbeta and 13 Jbeta primers. Repertoires were generated with immunoSEQ multiplex PCR, while TCRdb's copy carries only in-frame clones and drops some. Among 60,000 to 95,000 clones, approximately 80% were seen once, and the ten largest hold 7.5% to 10%. The sample comprised PBMCs. These receptors all stem from a woman aged 40 to 49 in good health and CMV-seropositive.

This rearrangement joins TRBV27 to TRBJ2-7, with D perhaps TRBD1 (6 bases). Germline V gives CDR1 MNHEY, CDR2 SMNVEV (reference sequence). The CDR3 spans 13 residues. V was shortened by 5 bases and J by 0 bases, with 8 bases between the two germline ends. This CDR3 is CASSVTGSYEQYF. CDR3 nucleotide sequence: TGTGCCAGCAGTGTGACAGGCTCCTACGAGCAGTACTTC.

J is TRBJ1-5 and V is TRBV6-5; D perhaps matches TRBD1 (6 bases). Trimming removed 6 bases at V and 5 bases at J, with 8 bases between. This CDR3 has 12 residues. Germline CDR1 reads MNHEY; CDR2 reads SVGAGI. CDR3 sequence: CASRAGDQPQHF. The CDR3 DNA reads as TGTGCCAGCAGAGCAGGGGATCAGCCCCAGCATTTT.

V is TRBV6-6 and J is TRBJ1-1; D call uncertain. The V gene lost 9 bases and the J gene lost 5 bases, with 7 bases spanning the gap. CDR3 length: 10 amino acids. Germline V gene data show CDR1 as MNHNY and CDR2 as SVGAGI (reference sequence). This CDR3 reads CASGLTEAFF. CDR3 sequence (DNA): TGTGCCAGTGGGCTGACTGAAGCTTTCTTT.

This chain links TRBV5-1 with TRBJ1-4; D call uncertain. There are 17 residues in the CDR3. Germline V lookup: CDR1 SGHRS, CDR2 YFSETQ. The V end was cut by 1 base, the J end by 0 bases, with 13 bases between. CDR3 DNA sequence: TGCGCCAGCAGCTTGTCTGGGCCTCAAGCAACTAATGAAAAACTGTTTTTT. Translating it yields CASSLSGPQATNEKLFF.

The chain is built from TRBV5-4 and TRBJ1-3; D not certain. The V gene lost 4 bases and the J gene lost 4 bases, with 6 bases spanning the gap. Germline CDR1 and CDR2: SGHNT and YYREEE (reference sequence). The CDR3 contains 12 residues. CDR3 DNA: TGTGCCAGCAGCGAGTGGGGAAACACCATATATTTT. Residues: CASSEWGNTIYF.

The chain links TRBV5-5 to TRBJ1-1; a possible D gene is TRBD1 (5 bases). The CDR3 has 15 residues. Per germline, CDR1 SGHKS and CDR2 YYEKEE (reference sequence). Trimming removed 0 bases at V and 4 bases at J, with 13 bases between. This chain's CDR3 is CASSLATSGGTEAFF. As DNA, the CDR3 is TGTGCCAGCAGCTTGGCCACATCGGGGGGCACTGAAGCTTTCTTT.

The V gene is TRBV4-3, the J gene TRBJ2-3; maybe TRBD2 (5 bases). Germline CDR1 is LGHNA and CDR2 is YSLEER. V was clipped by 4 bases and J by 5 bases, with 7 bases between them. The CDR3 runs to 12 residues. The CDR3 sequence: CASSRGLDTQYF. CDR3 DNA: TGCGCCAGCAGCCGAGGGTTAGATACGCAGTATTTT.

The chain uses TRBV28 and TRBJ2-3; weak D call: TRBD2 (7 bases). The CDR3 totals 15 residues. The V gene's germline CDR1 is MDHEN and CDR2 SYDVKM. The V gene lost 3 bases and the J gene lost 0 bases, with 10 bases spanning the gap. CDR3 region: CASSFRGGSTDTQYF. CDR3 sequence (DNA): TGTGCCAGCAGTTTTCGCGGGGGCAGCACAGATACGCAGTATTTT.

The chain recombines TRBV19 with TRBJ2-3, with 7 bases lining up with TRBD2. J gave up 1 base and V 6 bases, and 4 bases lay outside the gene matches. The V gene's germline CDR1 is LNHDA and CDR2 SQIVND (reference sequence). The CDR3 runs 14 residues. Here the CDR3 reads CASRLAGGTDTQYF. In DNA, the CDR3 is TGTGCCAGTAGACTGGCGGGGGGCACAGATACGCAGTATTTT. The whole variable domain, remainder taken from reference TRBV19 and TRBJ2-3, is DGGITQSPKYLFRKEGQNVTLSCEQNLNHDAMYWYRQDPGQGLRLIYYSQIVNDFQKGDIAEGYSVSREKKESFPLTVTSAQKNPTAFYLCASRLAGGTDTQYFGPGTRLTVL.

The chain links TRBV11-2 to TRBJ1-1; D is unresolved. Germline V gene sequence: CDR1 SGHAT, CDR2 FQNNGV. The length of the CDR3 is 15 residues. Between the trimmed V and J ends, which lost 4 bases and 2 bases, there was a span of 14 bases. The CDR3 sequence: CASSSKEGFNTEAFF. CDR3 bases: TGTGCCAGCAGCTCCAAGGAGGGTTTTAACACTGAAGCTTTCTTT.

The rearrangement links TRBV6-1 to TRBJ1-2; D is undetermined. The CDR3 is made up of 12 amino acids. Trimming removed 6 bases from V and 2 bases from J, with 7 bases in between. Germline CDR1 is MNHNS and CDR2 is SASEGT. The CDR3 loop reads CASRESNYGYTF. CDR3 bases: TGTGCCAGCAGGGAGTCCAACTATGGCTACACCTTC.

This clone has a handful of counts. The chain carries TRBV13 and TRBJ2-1; TRBD2 matches at 8 bases. The CDR3 length is 15 residues. Germline CDR1 PRHDT, CDR2 FYEKMQ (reference sequence). J was trimmed by 7 bases and V by 5 bases; bases with no gene match: 10. In DNA, the CDR3 is TGTGCCAGCAGCCCCGGACCGGGGGGGCCTAATGAGCAGTTCTTC. It translates to CASSPGPGGPNEQFF.

This clone was seen once. This chain connects TRBV7-2 to TRBJ2-1; 12 bases are shared with TRBD2. Trimming removed 1 base from V and 1 base from J; junction bases left unmatched: 5. The CDR3 covers 18 residues. Germline V gene lookup returns CDR1 SGHTA and CDR2 FQGNSA. The CDR3 DNA sequence: TGTGCCAGCAGCTTAGGGCTAGCGGGGGGGTGGTCCTACAATGAGCAGTTCTTC. Protein sequence: CASSLGLAGGWSYNEQFF.

V gene TRBV6-1 combines with J gene TRBJ2-3; 13 bases line up with TRBD2. The germline gives CDR1 MNHNS, CDR2 SASEGT. The CDR3 consists of 15 residues. With 7 bases clipped from V and 4 bases from J, the junction kept 5 bases outside the gene matches. The CDR3 here is CASKLAGGPSDTQYF. The CDR3, as DNA: TGTGCCAGCAAACTAGCGGGGGGGCCCTCAGATACGCAGTATTTT.

The V and J genes are TRBV10-3 and TRBJ2-3; D is perhaps TRBD2 (5 bases). From germline, CDR1 is ENHRY and CDR2 SYGVKD. The CDR3 is 15 residues long. V gave up 2 bases and J gave up 2 bases, with 11 bases separating them. CDR3 in DNA: TGTGCCATCAGTGAGGGAGGTCCTCTCACAGATACGCAGTATTTT. This gives the protein CAISEGGPLTDTQYF.

The chain recombines TRBV7-8 with TRBJ2-1; 8 nucleotides align to TRBD2. Germline V gene data show CDR1 as SGHVS and CDR2 as FQNEAQ. The CDR3 runs to 14 residues. Losses at the gene ends were 0 bases for V and 6 bases for J; bases not matched to a gene: 1. CDR3 sequence reads: CASSLALAGNEQFF. The CDR3 DNA reads as TGTGCCAGCAGCTTAGCCCTAGCGGGCAATGAGCAGTTCTTC.

This clone was found a few times. CDR3 amino acids: CASSLSPGRANTEAFF. The CDR3 DNA sequence: TGTGCCAGCAGTTTATCGCCAGGGAGGGCGAACACTGAAGCTTTCTTT. The rearrangement links TRBV27 to TRBJ1-1, with D perhaps matching TRBD1 (5 bases). V was shortened by 0 bases and J by 1 base, with 12 bases between the two germline ends. CDR1 is MNHEY and CDR2 is SMNVEV in the germline V gene (reference sequence). CDR3 length: 16 amino acids.

This chain joins TRBV7-2 and TRBJ1-6; possibly TRBD1 for D (6 bases). V was cut by 6 bases and J by 6 bases, with 12 bases left in between. The CDR3 covers 14 residues. Germline V gene lookup returns CDR1 SGHTA and CDR2 FQGNSA. The CDR3 DNA is TGTGCCAGCAGTCCAGGGGTCTCTAATTCACCCCTCCACTTT. This encodes CASSPGVSNSPLHF.

The rearrangement uses TRBV5-5 and TRBJ2-5; unclear D gene. V was pared by 0 bases and J by 1 base, with 10 bases between. The CDR3 extends over 15 amino acids. Germline CDR1 and CDR2: SGHKS and YYEKEE (reference sequence). The CDR3 loop is CASSLGRQPQETQYF. CDR3 nucleotide sequence: TGTGCCAGCAGCTTGGGCCGACAACCCCAAGAGACCCAGTACTTC.

The V call is TRBV6-4, the J call TRBJ2-2; D gene unclear. Trimming cost V 0 bases and J 1 base, with 12 bases left between them. Germline lookup yields CDR1 MRHNA and CDR2 SNTAGT. The CDR3 covers 17 residues. CDR3 amino acids: CASSDSWVGENTGELFF. CDR3 nucleotides: TGTGCCAGCAGTGACTCGTGGGTAGGAGAGAACACCGGGGAGCTGTTTTTT.

This chain uses TRBV19 with TRBJ2-3; D ambiguous. CDR1 and CDR2 from the germline V gene are LNHDA and SQIVND (reference sequence). V lost 1 base and J lost 2, with 10 bases in between. CDR3 size: 15 residues. The CDR3 nucleotides are TGTGCCAGTAGTATAGGAGGCCGCTACACAGATACGCAGTATTTT. Translation gives CASSIGGRYTDTQYF.

This sequence joins TRBV30 and TRBJ1-5; a possible D gene is TRBD1 (6 bases). Looked up from germline, CDR1 is GTSNPN and CDR2 is SVGIG (reference sequence). Trimming shortened V by 4 bases and J by 6 bases, and 16 bases separated the two germline ends. The CDR3 is 14 amino acids. The CDR3 reads CAWNVRGGGQPQHF. The CDR3 nucleotides are TGTGCCTGGAACGTAAGGGGGGGCGGTCAGCCCCAGCATTTT.

The chain couples TRBV2 to TRBJ1-2; possibly TRBD1 for D (6 bases). CDR1 SNHLY and CDR2 FYNNEI come from the germline V gene. Trimming cost V 7 bases and J 8 bases, with 20 bases left between them. This CDR3 comprises 14 residues. This CDR3 reads CASTERPGAEGYTF. DNA for the CDR3: TGTGCCAGCACCGAAAGACCAGGGGCGGAGGGCTACACCTTC.

This clone was observed once. CDR3 nucleotide sequence: TGTGCCAGCAGCCTCGTGACAACAGATACGCAGTATTTT. It specifies CASSLVTTDTQYF. The chain couples TRBV9 to TRBJ2-3, with D hard to call. Germline V gene sequence: CDR1 SGDLS, CDR2 YYNGEE. V lost 4 bases and J 3 bases, leaving 9 bases between the germline ends. The CDR3 has 13 amino acids.

The chain combines TRBV7-3 with TRBJ1-6, with TRBD1 matching 7 bases. Germline V gives CDR1 SGHTA, CDR2 FQGTGA. V trimming: 4 bases; J trimming: 9 bases; junction bases outside the gene matches: 12. The CDR3 covers 16 residues. The CDR3 spells CASSSRGEGGGSPLHF. The DNA for the CDR3 is TGTGCCAGCAGCTCCCGCGGGGAAGGGGGCGGTTCACCCCTCCACTTT.

The chain employs TRBV6-5 and TRBJ2-7; 8 nucleotides agree with TRBD1. The germline V gene encodes CDR1 MNHEY and CDR2 SVGAGI. V lost 7 bases and J lost 3; bases outside the gene matches: 11. The CDR3 spans 15 residues. CDR3 protein: CASTEGQGFVYEQYF. Written as DNA, the CDR3 is TGTGCCAGCACCGAAGGACAGGGCTTCGTCTACGAGCAGTACTTC.